This T cell receptor (beta chain) was sequenced during a study of T cell repertoires in aging, cancer and after chemotherapy. Study findings and constraints: Median generation probability rose over the chemotherapy interval in each cancer cohort, suggesting rebound thymic output. Healthy donors lost TCR diversity with age mainly through richness, cancer patients through richness and evenness.

TRB rearrangements spanning V, D and J were amplified using mixed TRB-A/B primers. TCRdb re-derived calls from the multiplex PCR reads in MiXCR, one entry per CDR3 protein. Here the sample spans approximately 1,000 distinct CDR3 sequences, almost 30% being singletons. Germline V gene lookup returns CDR1 MNHNS and CDR2 SASEGT. The CDR3 is made up of 15 amino acids. Amplification of TCR beta used genomic DNA extracted from peripheral blood. On this clonotype: Its antigen is not known.

The V and J genes are TRBV6-1 and TRBJ2-3; no definite D call. This TCR derives from a human donor with a solid tumor. Sequences were obtained from blood. The CDR3 reads CESREPSLDTDTQYF. DNA of the CDR3: TGTGAAAGCAGAGAACCGTCCTTAGACACAGATACGCAGTATTTT.